This T cell receptor beta chain comes out of a study of regulatory T cells in long-lasting Graves disease. Regarding time point: newly diagnosed GD, antithyroid drugs for less than 3 months. From PBMCs, RNA was extracted and then used to make the TCR library. The CDR3 is made up of 14 amino acids. CDR1 is SGHRS, CDR2 YFSETQ, per germline. V trimming: 2 bases; J trimming: 8 bases; junction bases outside the gene matches: 4. Combining iRepertoire HTBI primers with Arm-PCR of CDR3 regions, the authors built TCR beta libraries. TCRdb ran MiXCR on the multiplex PCR reads and lists one entry per CDR3 protein. The sample consists of more than 450,000 distinct CDR3 sequences, about 12% of them appearing once. Regarding the study as a whole: Persistent disease samples used TRBV28, TRBJ1-2 and TRBJ2-5 preferentially. The study found lower TCR diversity in persistent Graves' patients than in newly diagnosed ones.

This clonotype was counted many times. Its antigen is currently unknown. These records were also assigned to another study, of T cells in Graves' hyperthyroidism and ophthalmopathy. That study adds: The HTBI primer set was used in a first-round RT-PCR of the TCR CDR3.

This TCR derives from a woman under 40 with Graves disease. The rearrangement links TRBV5-1 to TRBJ1-4, with 9 nucleotides matching TRBD1. The sample here was peripheral blood mononuclear cells (PBMCs), taken at new diagnosis, from a patient treated with antithyroid drugs. The chain's CDR3 is CASSFGQGREKLFF. CDR3 in DNA: TGCGCCAGCAGCTTCGGACAGGGGCGGGAAAAACTGTTTTTT. Together with reference TRBV5-1 and TRBJ1-4, the CDR3 gives the full variable domain: KAGVTQTPRYLIKTRGQQVTLSCSPISGHRSVSWYQQTPGQGLQFLFEYFSETQRNKGNFPGRFSGRQFSNSRSEMNVSTLELGDSALYLCASSFGQGREKLFFGSGTQLSVL.